This record concerns one T cell receptor beta chain sequence. In terms of age and location, participants ranged from roughly 18 to 90 years and lived in fewer than 30 US areas. The record originates from a study of blood T cell repertoires in COVID-19. Study context: Sites across the United States, Italy and Spain contributed samples from acute and convalescent COVID-19.

Trimming removed 4 bases at V and 1 base at J, with 11 bases between. Germline V gene lookup returns CDR1 MDHEN and CDR2 SYDVKM. The CDR3 has 14 amino acids. Assay used: immunoSEQ multiplex PCR; TCRdb lists only in-frame clones, some missing. The repertoire holds under 150,000 clones, with roughly 88% as singletons. This receptor was identified in a woman aged 25 to 45 with acute COVID-19. The gene calls are TRBV28 and TRBJ2-7; D unresolved. Material: PBMCs or T cells enriched from blood (not recorded which). The chain's CDR3 is CASSSLRLSYEQYF. DNA for the CDR3: TGTGCCAGCAGTTCCCTCCGTCTTTCCTACGAGCAGTACTTC.